One sample yielded the 2 T cell receptor beta chains listed below, sequenced in a study of brain T cells in children with intractable seizures. The table came from immunoSEQ multiplex PCR; TCRdb's copy has only in-frame clones and leaves some out. The sample carries around 340,000 clones, nearly 95% recorded once. Time point here: blood from clinic visit 5 months post-surgery; TSC patient then seizure free. The specimen was peripheral blood, collected around 5 months after surgery. The source is a boy younger than two with tuberous sclerosis and intractable seizures.

The rearrangement uses TRBV5-4 and TRBJ1-1; 7 nucleotides match TRBD1. CDR3 length: 13 amino acids. Germline V gene data show CDR1 as SGHNT and CDR2 as YYREEE (reference sequence). Unmatched junction bases numbered 3, after V lost 4 bases and J lost 3 bases. DNA of the CDR3: TGTGCCAGCAGCCAAACAGGGGACACTGAAGCTTTCTTT. This gives the protein CASSQTGDTEAFF. The full variable domain, its missing parts supplied by reference TRBV5-4 and TRBJ1-1, is ETGVTQSPTHLIKTRGQQVTLRCSSQSGHNTVSWYQQALGQGPQFIFQYYREEENGRGNFPPRFSGLQFPNYSSELNVNALELDDSALYLCASSQTGDTEAFFGQGTRLTVV.

The chain carries TRBV9 and TRBJ1-1; the D is unclear. From germline, CDR1 is SGDLS and CDR2 YYNGEE. This CDR3 is built from 13 residues. The V end was cut by 5 bases, the J end by 4 bases, with 12 bases between. CDR3 nucleotide sequence: TGTGCCAGCAGTGACTATGCGGGCACTGAAGCTTTCTTT. Its translation: CASSDYAGTEAFF.